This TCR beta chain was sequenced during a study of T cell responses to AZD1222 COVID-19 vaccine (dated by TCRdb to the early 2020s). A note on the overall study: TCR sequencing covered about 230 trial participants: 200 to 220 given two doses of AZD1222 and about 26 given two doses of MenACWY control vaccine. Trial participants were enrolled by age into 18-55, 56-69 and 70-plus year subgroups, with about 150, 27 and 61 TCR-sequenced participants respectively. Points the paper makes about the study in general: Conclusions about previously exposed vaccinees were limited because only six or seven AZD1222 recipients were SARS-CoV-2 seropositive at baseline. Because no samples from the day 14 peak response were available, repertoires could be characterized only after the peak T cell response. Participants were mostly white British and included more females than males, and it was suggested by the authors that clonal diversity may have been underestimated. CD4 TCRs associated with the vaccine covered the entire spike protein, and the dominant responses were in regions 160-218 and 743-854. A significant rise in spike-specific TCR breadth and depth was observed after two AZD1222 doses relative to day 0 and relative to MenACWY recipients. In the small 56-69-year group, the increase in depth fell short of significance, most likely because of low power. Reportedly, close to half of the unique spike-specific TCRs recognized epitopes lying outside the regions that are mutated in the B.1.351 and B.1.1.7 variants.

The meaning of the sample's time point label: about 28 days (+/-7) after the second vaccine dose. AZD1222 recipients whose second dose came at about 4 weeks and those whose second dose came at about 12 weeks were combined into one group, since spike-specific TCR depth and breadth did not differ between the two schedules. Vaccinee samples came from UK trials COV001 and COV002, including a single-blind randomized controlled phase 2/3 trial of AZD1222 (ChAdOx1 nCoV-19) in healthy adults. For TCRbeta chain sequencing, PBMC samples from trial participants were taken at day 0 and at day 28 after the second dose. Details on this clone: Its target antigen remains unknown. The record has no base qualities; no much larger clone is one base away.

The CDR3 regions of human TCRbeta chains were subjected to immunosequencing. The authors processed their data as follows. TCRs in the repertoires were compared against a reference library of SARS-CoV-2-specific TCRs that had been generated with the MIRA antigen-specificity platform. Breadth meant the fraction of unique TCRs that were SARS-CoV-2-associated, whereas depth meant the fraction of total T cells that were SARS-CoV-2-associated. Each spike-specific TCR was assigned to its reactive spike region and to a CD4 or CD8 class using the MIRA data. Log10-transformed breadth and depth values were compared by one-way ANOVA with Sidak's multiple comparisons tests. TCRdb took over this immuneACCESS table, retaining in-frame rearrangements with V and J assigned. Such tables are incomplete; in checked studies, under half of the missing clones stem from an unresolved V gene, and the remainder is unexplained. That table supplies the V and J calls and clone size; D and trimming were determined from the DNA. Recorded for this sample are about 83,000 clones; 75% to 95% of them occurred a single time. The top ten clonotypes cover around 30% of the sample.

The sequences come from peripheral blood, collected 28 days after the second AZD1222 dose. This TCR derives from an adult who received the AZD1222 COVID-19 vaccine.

The CDR3 protein: CASSDTNTEAFF. At the DNA level, the sequence is TGTGCCAGCAGTGACACGAACACTGAAGCTTTCTTT. The chain is made from TRBV6-4 and TRBJ1-1, with the D gene not clear enough to name. The CDR3 contains 12 residues, cysteine and phenylalanine counted. Of all the DNA, just the CDR3 is kept, 36 bases in frame from base 1. In the germline V gene, CDR1 corresponds to MRHNA and CDR2 to SNTAGT. V gives up 2 bases and J gives up 1 base, and the segment between their germline ends measures 2 bases.